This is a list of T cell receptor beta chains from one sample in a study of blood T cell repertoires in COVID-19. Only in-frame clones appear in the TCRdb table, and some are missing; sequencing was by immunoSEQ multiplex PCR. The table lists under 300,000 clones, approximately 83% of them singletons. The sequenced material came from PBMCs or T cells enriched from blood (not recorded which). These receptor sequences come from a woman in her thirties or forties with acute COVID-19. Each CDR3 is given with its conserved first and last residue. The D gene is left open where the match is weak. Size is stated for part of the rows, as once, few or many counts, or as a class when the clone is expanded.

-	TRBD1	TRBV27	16	CASSLRQGALAYGYTF
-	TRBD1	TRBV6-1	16	CASSEVEGARNTEAFF
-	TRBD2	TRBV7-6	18	CASSLGLAGANSYNEQFF
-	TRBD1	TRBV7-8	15	CASSSPGQGSEKLFF
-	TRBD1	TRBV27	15	CASSLAGQSPYGYTF
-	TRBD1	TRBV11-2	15	CASSLTLQGAVDQYF
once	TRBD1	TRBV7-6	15	CASSRTGISLETQYF
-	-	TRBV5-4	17	CASSLELRLGFTDTQYF
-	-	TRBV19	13	CASKERTYNEQFF
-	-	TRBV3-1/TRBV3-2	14	CASSQVPGVTEAFF
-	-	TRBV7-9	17	CASRLGHPSSGANVLTF
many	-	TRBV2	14	CASSEQGVNSPLHF
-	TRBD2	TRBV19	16	CASSGAGLAGWNEQFF
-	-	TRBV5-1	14	CASSKDGGFGEQYF
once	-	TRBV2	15	CAGRQVTAANTEAFF
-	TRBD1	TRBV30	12	CAAKQGTYEQYF
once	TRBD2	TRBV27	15	CASSPLAGAGGELFF
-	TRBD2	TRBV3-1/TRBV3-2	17	CASSQDLLPGGADTQYF
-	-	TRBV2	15	CASSEAQGRYYGYTF
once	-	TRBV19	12	CASSIRSGEQFF
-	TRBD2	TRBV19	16	CASSPGLAALFNEQFF
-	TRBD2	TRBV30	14	CAWTPLAEDNEQFF
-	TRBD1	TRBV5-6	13	CASSTRTGRGYTF
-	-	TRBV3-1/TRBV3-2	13	CASSRLGDYGYTF
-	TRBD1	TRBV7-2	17	CASSSAPQGAGYNEQFF
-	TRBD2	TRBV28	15	CASSTGTSGSHEQYF